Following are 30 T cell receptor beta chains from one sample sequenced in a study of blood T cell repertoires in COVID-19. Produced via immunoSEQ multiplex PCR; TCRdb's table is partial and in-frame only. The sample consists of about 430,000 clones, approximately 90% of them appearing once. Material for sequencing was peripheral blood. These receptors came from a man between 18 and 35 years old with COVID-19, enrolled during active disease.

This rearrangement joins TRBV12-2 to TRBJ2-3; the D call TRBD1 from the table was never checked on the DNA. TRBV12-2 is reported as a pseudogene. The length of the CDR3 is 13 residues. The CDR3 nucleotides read TGTGCAAGTCGTTCACCAGTTATGGATACGCAGTATTTT. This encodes CASRSPVMDTQYF.

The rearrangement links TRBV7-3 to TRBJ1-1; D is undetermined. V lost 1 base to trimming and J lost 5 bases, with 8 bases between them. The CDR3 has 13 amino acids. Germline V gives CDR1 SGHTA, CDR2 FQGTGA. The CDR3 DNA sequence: TGTGCCAGCAGCTTAATCGATGAGACTGAAGCTTTCTTT. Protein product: CASSLIDETEAFF.

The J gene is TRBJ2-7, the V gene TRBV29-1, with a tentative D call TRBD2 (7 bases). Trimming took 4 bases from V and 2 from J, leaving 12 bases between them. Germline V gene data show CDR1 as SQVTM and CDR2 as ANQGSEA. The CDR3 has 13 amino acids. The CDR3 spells CSVVAGAPYEQYF. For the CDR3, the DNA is TGCAGCGTTGTGGCGGGGGCTCCCTACGAGCAGTACTTC.

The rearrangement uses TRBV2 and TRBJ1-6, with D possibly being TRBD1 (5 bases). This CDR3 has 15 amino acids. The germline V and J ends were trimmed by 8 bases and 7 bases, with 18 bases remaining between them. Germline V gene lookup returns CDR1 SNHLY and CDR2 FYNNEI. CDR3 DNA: TGTGCCAGCCGGAGGGGCGCAGAGCCCAATTCACCCCTCCACTTT. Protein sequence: CASRRGAEPNSPLHF.

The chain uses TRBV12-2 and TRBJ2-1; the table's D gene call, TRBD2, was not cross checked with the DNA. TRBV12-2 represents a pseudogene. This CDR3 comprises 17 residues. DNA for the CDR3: TGTGCAAGTCGCTTAGCGGTTCCGGGACTAGTATACAATGAGCAGTTCTTC. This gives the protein CASRLAVPGLVYNEQFF.

DNA for the CDR3: TGTGCCAGCAGTCGCGACGGGGAGGGATCCGAGCAGTACTTC. Protein: CASSRDGEGSEQYF. The chain links TRBV6-5 to TRBJ2-7; 7 bases align to TRBD2. Trimming removed 5 bases from V and 6 bases from J; junction bases left unmatched: 10. This CDR3 has 14 amino acids. Germline V gene data show CDR1 as MNHEY and CDR2 as SVGAGI.

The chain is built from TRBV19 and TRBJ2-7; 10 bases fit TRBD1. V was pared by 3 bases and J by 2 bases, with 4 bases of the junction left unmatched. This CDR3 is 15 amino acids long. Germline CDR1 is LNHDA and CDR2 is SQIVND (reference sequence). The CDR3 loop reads CASSIPGQGTYEQYF. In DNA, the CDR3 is TGTGCCAGTAGTATCCCGGGACAGGGGACCTACGAGCAGTACTTC.

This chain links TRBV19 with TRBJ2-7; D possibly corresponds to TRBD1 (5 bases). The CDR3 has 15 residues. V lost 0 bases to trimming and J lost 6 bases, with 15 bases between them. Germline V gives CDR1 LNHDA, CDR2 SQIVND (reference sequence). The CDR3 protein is CASSIEAGWGAEQYF. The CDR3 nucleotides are TGTGCCAGTAGTATAGAAGCAGGGTGGGGCGCCGAGCAGTACTTC.

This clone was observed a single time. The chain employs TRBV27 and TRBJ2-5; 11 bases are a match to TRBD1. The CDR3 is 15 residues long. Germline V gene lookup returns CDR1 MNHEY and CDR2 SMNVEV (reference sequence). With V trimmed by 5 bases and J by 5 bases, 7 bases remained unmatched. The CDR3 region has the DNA TGTGCCAGCAGTGCCCGGACAGGGGGCATGGAGACCCAGTACTTC. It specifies CASSARTGGMETQYF.

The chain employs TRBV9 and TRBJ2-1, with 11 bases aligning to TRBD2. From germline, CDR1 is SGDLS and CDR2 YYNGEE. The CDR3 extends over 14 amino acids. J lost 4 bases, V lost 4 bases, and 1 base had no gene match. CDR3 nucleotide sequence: TGTGCCAGCAGCCCTAGCGGGGGGTACAATGAGCAGTTCTTC. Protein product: CASSPSGGYNEQFF.

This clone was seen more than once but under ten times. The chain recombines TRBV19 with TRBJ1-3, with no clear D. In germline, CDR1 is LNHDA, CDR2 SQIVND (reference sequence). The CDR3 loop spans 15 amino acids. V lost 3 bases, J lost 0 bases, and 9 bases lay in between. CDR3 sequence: CASSISGFSGNTIYF. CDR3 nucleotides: TGTGCCAGTAGTATTTCGGGGTTCTCTGGAAACACCATATATTTT.

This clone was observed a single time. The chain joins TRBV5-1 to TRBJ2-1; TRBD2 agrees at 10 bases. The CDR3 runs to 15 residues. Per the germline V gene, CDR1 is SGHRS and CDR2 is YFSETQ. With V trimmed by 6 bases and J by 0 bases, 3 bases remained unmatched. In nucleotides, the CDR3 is TGCGCCAGCACTAGCGGGAGAAGCTCCTACAATGAGCAGTTCTTC. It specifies CASTSGRSSYNEQFF.

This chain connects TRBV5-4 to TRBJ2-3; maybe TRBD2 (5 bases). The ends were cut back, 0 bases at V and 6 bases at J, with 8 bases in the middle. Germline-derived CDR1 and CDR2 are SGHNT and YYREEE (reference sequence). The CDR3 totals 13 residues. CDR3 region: CASSLERRDTQYF. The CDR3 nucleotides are TGTGCCAGCAGCTTGGAGAGGAGGGATACGCAGTATTTT.

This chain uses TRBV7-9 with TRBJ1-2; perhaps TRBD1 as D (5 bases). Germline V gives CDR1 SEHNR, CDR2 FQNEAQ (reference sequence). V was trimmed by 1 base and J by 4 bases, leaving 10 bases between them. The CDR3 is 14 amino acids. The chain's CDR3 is CASSLEGLRYGYTF. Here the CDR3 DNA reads TGTGCCAGCAGCTTAGAGGGGCTTCGCTATGGCTACACCTTC.

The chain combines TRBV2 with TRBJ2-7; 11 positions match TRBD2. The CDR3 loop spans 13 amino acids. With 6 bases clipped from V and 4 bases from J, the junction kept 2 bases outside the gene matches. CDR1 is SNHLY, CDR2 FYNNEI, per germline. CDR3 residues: CASRPSGRYEQYF. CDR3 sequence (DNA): TGTGCCAGCAGACCTAGCGGGAGGTACGAGCAGTACTTC.

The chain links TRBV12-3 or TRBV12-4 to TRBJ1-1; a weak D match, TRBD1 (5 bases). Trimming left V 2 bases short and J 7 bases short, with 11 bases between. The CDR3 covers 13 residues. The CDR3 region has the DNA TGTGCCAGCAGTTTATGGGGGGGTAATGAAGCTTTCTTT. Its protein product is CASSLWGGNEAFF.

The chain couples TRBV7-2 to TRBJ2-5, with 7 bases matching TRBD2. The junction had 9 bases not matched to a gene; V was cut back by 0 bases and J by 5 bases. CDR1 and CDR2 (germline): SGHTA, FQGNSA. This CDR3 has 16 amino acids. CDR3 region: CASSLAGGGGWETQYF. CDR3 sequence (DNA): TGTGCCAGCAGCTTAGCGGGCGGGGGTGGCTGGGAGACCCAGTACTTC. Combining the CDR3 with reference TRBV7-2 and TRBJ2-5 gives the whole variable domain GAGVSQSPSNKVTEKGKDVELRCDPISGHTALYWYRQSLGQGLEFLIYFQGNSAPDKSGLPSDRFSAERTGGSVSTLTIQRTQQEDSAVYLCASSLAGGGGWETQYFGPGTRLLVL.

The CDR3 here is CASSETGTEQFF. DNA for the CDR3: TGTGCCAGCAGCGAGACAGGAACTGAGCAGTTCTTC. The rearrangement links TRBV5-4 to TRBJ2-1; TRBD1 is a possible D gene (6 bases). The CDR3 runs 12 residues. Between the trimmed V and J ends, which lost 4 bases and 9 bases, there was a span of 11 bases. Germline V lookup: CDR1 SGHNT, CDR2 YYREEE (reference sequence).

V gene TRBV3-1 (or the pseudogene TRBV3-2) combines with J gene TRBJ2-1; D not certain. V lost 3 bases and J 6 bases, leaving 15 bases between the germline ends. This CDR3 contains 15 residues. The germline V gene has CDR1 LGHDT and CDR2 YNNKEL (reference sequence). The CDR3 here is CASSQIYLGRNEQFF. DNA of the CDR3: TGTGCCAGCAGCCAGATCTACTTGGGCCGCAATGAGCAGTTCTTC.

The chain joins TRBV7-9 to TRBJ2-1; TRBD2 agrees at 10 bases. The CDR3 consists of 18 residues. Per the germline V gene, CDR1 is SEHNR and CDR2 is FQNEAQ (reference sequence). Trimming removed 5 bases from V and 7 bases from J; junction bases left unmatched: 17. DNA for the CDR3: TGTGCCAGCAGCCCGCCGTTCCGACTAGCGGGCGGTAGAAATGAGCAGTTCTTC. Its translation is CASSPPFRLAGGRNEQFF. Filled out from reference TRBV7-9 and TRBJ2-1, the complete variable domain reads DTGVSQNPRHKITKRGQNVTFRCDPISEHNRLYWYRQTLGQGPEFLTYFQNEAQLEKSRLLSDRFSAERPKGSFSTLEIQRTEQGDSAMYLCASSPPFRLAGGRNEQFFGPGTRLTVL.

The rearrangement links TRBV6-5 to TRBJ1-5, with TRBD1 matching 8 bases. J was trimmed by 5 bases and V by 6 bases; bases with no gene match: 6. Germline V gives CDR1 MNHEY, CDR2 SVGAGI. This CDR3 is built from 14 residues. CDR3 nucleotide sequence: TGTGCCAGCAGCCCCGACAGGGGAGATCAGCCCCAGCATTTT. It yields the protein CASSPDRGDQPQHF.

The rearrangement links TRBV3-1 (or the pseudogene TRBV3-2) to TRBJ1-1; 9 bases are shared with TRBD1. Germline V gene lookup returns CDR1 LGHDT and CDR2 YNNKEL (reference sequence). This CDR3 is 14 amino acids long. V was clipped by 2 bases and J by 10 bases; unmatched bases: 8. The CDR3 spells CASSQRDRVLGAFF. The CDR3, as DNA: TGTGCCAGCAGCCAAAGGGACAGGGTGTTAGGAGCTTTCTTT.

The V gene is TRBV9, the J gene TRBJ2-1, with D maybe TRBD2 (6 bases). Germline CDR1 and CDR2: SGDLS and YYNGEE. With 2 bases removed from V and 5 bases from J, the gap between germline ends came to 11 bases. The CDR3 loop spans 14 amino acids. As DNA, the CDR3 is TGTGCCAGCAGCGTGGAGGGTACGAACAATGAGCAGTTCTTC. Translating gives CASSVEGTNNEQFF.

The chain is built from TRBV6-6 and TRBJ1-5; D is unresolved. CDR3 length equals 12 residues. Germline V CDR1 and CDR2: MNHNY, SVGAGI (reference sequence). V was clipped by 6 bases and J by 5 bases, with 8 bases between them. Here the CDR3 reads CASSQQDQPQHF. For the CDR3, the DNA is TGTGCCAGCAGCCAACAAGATCAGCCCCAGCATTTT.

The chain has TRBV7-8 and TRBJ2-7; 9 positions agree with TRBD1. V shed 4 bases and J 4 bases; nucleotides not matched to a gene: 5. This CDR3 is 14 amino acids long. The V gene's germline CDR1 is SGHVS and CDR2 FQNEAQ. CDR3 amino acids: CASSSWDRVYEQYF. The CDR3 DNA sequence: TGTGCCAGCAGCTCCTGGGACAGGGTATACGAGCAGTACTTC.

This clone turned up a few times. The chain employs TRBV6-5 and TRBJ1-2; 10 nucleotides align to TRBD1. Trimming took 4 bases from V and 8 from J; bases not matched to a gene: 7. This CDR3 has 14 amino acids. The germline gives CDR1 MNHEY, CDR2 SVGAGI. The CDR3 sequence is CASSLGQGPGGYTF. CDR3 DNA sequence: TGTGCCAGCAGTTTGGGACAGGGGCCAGGGGGCTACACCTTC.

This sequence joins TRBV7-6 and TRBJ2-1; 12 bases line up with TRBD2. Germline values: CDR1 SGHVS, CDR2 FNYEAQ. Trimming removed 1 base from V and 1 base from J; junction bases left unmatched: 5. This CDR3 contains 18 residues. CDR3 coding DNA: TGTGCCAGCAGCTTAGTGACTAGCGGGAGTCTTTCCTACAATGAGCAGTTCTTC. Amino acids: CASSLVTSGSLSYNEQFF.

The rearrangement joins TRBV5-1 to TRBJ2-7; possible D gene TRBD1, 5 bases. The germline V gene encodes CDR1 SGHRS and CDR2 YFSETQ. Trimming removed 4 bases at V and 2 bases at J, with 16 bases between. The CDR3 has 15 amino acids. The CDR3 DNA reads TGCGCCAGCAGCCTAGACAGAGCAGAGGCCTACGAGCAGTACTTC. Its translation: CASSLDRAEAYEQYF. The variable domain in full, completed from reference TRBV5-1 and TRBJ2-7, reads KAGVTQTPRYLIKTRGQQVTLSCSPISGHRSVSWYQQTPGQGLQFLFEYFSETQRNKGNFPGRFSGRQFSNSRSEMNVSTLELGDSALYLCASSLDRAEAYEQYFGPGTRLTVT.

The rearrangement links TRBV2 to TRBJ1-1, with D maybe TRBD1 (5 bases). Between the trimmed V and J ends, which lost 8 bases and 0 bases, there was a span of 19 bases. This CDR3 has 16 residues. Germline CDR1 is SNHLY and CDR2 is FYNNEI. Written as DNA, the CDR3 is TGTGCCAGCCTTCCCCGGGACGGACTAATGAACACTGAAGCTTTCTTT. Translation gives CASLPRDGLMNTEAFF.

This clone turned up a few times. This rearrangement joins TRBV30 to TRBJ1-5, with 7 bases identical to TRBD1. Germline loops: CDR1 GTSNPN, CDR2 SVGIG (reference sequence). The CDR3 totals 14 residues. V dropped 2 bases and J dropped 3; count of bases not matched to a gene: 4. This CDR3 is CAWSLGQFNQPQHF. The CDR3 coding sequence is TGTGCCTGGAGTCTGGGACAGTTCAATCAGCCCCAGCATTTT.